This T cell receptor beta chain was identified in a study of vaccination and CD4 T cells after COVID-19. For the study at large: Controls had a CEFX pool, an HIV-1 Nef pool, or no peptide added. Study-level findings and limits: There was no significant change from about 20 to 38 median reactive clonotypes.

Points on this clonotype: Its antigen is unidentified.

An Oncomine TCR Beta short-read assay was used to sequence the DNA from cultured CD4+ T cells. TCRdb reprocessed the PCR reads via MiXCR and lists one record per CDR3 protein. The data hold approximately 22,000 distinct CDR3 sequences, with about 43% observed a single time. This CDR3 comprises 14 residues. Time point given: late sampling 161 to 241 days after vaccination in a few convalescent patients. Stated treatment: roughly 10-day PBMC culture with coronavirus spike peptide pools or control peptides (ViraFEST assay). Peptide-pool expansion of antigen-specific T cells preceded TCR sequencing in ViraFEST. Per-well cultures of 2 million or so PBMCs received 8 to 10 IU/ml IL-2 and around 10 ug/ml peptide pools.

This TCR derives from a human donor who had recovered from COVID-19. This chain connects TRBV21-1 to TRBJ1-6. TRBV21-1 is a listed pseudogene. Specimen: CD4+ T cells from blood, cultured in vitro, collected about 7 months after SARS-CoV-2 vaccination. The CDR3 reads CASSKWVRASPLHF. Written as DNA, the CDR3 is TGTGCCAGCAGCAAGTGGGTACGGGCTTCACCCCTCCACTTT.